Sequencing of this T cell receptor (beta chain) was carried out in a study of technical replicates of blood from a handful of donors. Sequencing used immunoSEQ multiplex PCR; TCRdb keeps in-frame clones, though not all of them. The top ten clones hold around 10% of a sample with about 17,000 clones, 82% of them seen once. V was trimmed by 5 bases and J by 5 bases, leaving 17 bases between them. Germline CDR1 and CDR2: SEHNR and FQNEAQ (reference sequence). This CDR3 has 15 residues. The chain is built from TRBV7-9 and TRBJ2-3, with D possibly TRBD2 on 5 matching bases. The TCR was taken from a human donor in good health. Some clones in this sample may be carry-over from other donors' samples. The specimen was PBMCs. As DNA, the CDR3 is TGTGCCAGCAGCCCGGACCCGGGGTGGAAAGATACGCAGTATTTT. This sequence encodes CASSPDPGWKDTQYF.